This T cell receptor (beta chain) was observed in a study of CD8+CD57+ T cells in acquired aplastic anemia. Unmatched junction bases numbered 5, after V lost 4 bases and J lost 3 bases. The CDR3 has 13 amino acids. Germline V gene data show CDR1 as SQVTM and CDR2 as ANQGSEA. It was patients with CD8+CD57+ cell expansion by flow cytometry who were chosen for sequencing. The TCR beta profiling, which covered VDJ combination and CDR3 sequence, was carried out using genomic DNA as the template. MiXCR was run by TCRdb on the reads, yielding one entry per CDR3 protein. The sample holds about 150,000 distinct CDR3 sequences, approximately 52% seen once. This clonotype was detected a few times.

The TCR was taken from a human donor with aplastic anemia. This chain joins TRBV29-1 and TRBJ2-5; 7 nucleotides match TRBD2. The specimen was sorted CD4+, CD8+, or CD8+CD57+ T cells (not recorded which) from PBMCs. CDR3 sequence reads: CSVVRLAEETQYF. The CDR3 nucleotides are TGCAGCGTTGTTCGCCTAGCGGAAGAGACCCAGTACTTC. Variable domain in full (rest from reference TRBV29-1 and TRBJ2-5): SAVISQKPSRDICQRGTSLTIQCQVDSQVTMMFWYRQQPGQSLTLIATANQGSEATYESGFVIDKFPISRPNLTFSTLTVSNMSPEDSSIYLCSVVRLAEETQYFGPGTRLLVL.